This T cell receptor beta chain came from a study of T cells after yellow fever vaccination. TCRdb reprocessed the 5' RACE reads via MiXCR and lists one record per CDR3 protein. The table has about 220,000 distinct CDR3 sequences, under 3.5% seen once. Whole-study results and caveats: Secondary responses were weaker yet peaked faster, day 5 versus 15. Researchers noted that a small share of clonotypes showed up in both CD4 and CD8 compartments.

The sample holds many counts of this clonotype. Its target is not known. The specimen comprised CD4+ T cells sorted from PBMCs, sampled 10 days after the yellow fever booster vaccination. This receptor was identified in a man between 18 and 29 years old who received the YFV17D yellow fever vaccine.

In DNA, the CDR3 is TGTGCCAGCAGCGTAGTGGGAGAGGGCACGCAGTATTTT. Translated: CASSVVGEGTQYF. The chain couples TRBV9 to TRBJ2-3, with D tentatively TRBD2 (5 bases). The CDR3 consists of 13 residues. Between the trimmed V and J ends, which lost 0 bases and 9 bases, there was a span of 11 bases. Germline-derived CDR1 and CDR2 are SGDLS and YYNGEE.